This T cell receptor beta chain was sequenced during a study of T cell repertoires in cytomegalovirus infection. Study-wide context: An indication of both CMV infection and matching HLA type came from public TCR beta signatures.

Germline V gene sequence: CDR1 SGHTA, CDR2 FQGTGA. V gave up 2 bases and J gave up 4 bases, with 17 bases separating them. This CDR3 contains 17 residues. TCRdb reanalysed the reads using MiXCR and keeps one entry per CDR3 protein. The table includes more than 650,000 distinct CDR3 sequences, 35% to 40% detected once. The sequence derives from a human donor in good health (CMV status not recorded). Some clones in this sample may be carry-over from other donors' samples. Sequencing was performed on PBMCs. V is TRBV7-3 and J is TRBJ2-2; D gene unclear. The DNA of the CDR3 is TGTGCCAGCAGCTTAGGGCCATTCCCTGAATCCACCGGGGAGCTGTTTTTT. Its protein is CASSLGPFPESTGELFF. The full variable domain, completed using reference TRBV7-3 and TRBJ2-2, is GAGVSQTPSNKVTEKGKYVELRCDPISGHTALYWYRQSLGQGPEFLIYFQGTGAADDSGLPNDRFFAVRPEGSVSTLKIQRTERGDSAVYLCASSLGPFPESTGELFFGEGSRLTVL.